This TCR beta chain was retrieved from a study of Ad26.COV2.S vaccination and SARS-CoV-2 variants. General observations from the study: People who got the vaccine had more spike-specific TCR breadth than people who got placebo. Considerable breadth of spike-specific CD8+ and CD4+ T cell responses has reportedly been documented following vaccination. Possible underestimation of total T cell responses by the TCR breadth and depth analyses was noted.

About this clone: Its specificity is unknown.

The CDR3 totals 15 residues. Germline V gives CDR1 MNHEY, CDR2 SMNVEV (reference sequence). V was trimmed by 6 bases and J by 1 base, leaving 13 bases between them. Sequencing was performed with immunoSEQ multiplex PCR; in TCRdb, only in-frame clones are kept and a portion is missing. The table lists 300,000 to 450,000 clones, 92% of them singletons. The V call is TRBV27, the J call TRBJ2-1; D not certain. The TCR originated in a human donor who had recovered from COVID-19. The starting material was peripheral blood, obtained after recovery from COVID-19. The CDR3 sequence: CASRPKERSYNEQFF. Here the CDR3 DNA reads TGTGCCAGCAGGCCCAAGGAAAGGTCCTACAATGAGCAGTTCTTC.